The T cell receptor beta chain under discussion was sequenced for a study of Graves' ophthalmopathy and Graves' hyperthyroidism. Trimming removed 1 base from V and 2 bases from J; junction bases left unmatched: 5. The CDR3 is 16 residues long. Germline CDR1 reads SGHTA; CDR2 reads FQGNSA. Certain patients were not enrolled. These were patients with other autoimmune diseases, uncontrolled infections, pregnancy or lactation. Orbital computed tomography, thyroid ultrasound, TRAb, serum thyroxine and clinical symptoms formed the basis of diagnosis. Study-wide findings and caveats: Between ophthalmopathy and stable hyperthyroidism, a 13-signature model drew a separation with 87.88% sensitivity and about 80% specificity. Detected in blood as well were most expanded thyroid clonotypes with frequency above 0.001.

Amplification from RNA transcripts yielded the TCR beta CDR3 regions. The first-round RT-PCR employed HTBI primers together with the Qiagen OneStep RT-PCR kit. A multiplex PCR was then performed as the second round. Each CDR3 protein is one row after TCRdb ran MiXCR on the multiplex PCR reads. The sample holds roughly 500,000 distinct CDR3 sequences, about an eighth seen once. The sample holds many counts of this clonotype. Its specificity is not known. The V call is TRBV7-2, the J call TRBJ2-5, with 9 bases aligning to TRBD2. What was sequenced was blood. The TCR originated in a woman aged 30 to 39 with Graves' ophthalmopathy. The CDR3 DNA follows: TGTGCCAGCAGCTTAGGATTAGCGGGGGTTCAAGAGACCCAGTACTTC. Protein product: CASSLGLAGVQETQYF.